Below, 2 T cell receptor beta chains from the same sample are listed, as sequenced in a study of a mutant IDH1 vaccine in newly diagnosed glioma. This sample's time point: week 35, safety follow-up. Vaccination comprised doses that each held 300 ug of mutant IDH1 20-mer peptide, plus topical imiquimod. No antigen has been assigned to these receptors. The data were produced by immunoSEQ multiplex PCR, yet TCRdb's version contains in-frame clones alone and is incomplete. The table has tens of thousands of clones, around 81% seen once. The sample here was PBMCs, taken from a glioma patient whose treatment included an IDH1 peptide vaccine. These TCRs come from a woman in her forties with glioma. Some clones in this sample may be carry-over from other donors' samples.

The rearrangement links TRBV27 to TRBJ2-1, with D perhaps TRBD1 (6 bases). CDR3 length: 15 amino acids. The germline V gene has CDR1 MNHEY and CDR2 SMNVEV (reference sequence). V shed 4 bases and J shed 9 bases, with 19 bases lying between them. This chain's CDR3 is CASSSLQGHVLEQFF. The CDR3 DNA sequence: TGTGCCAGCAGTTCTTTGCAGGGGCATGTTCTTGAGCAGTTCTTC.

The table lists this clone with a few counts. The chain has TRBV7-9 and TRBJ2-7, with TRBD2 as a possible D gene (6 bases). The CDR3 is 14 amino acids. The V end lost 4 bases, the J end lost 0 bases, and 10 bases lay between the germline ends. Germline V lookup: CDR1 SEHNR, CDR2 FQNEAQ (reference sequence). CDR3 bases: TGTGCCAGCAGCTCGCCGGGAGCCTCCTACGAGCAGTACTTC. Its protein product is CASSSPGASYEQYF.